This T cell receptor beta chain was profiled in a study of blood T cell repertoires in COVID-19. The wider study: The study drew acute and convalescent COVID-19 samples from the United States, Italy and Spain. T cells, B-cell-depleted T cells, or PBMCs provided the cDNA or gDNA that served as material.

Germline V lookup: CDR1 SGHNT, CDR2 YYREEE (reference sequence). This CDR3 contains 15 residues. Trimming took off 4 bases at V and 5 bases at J, with 18 bases between the two ends. Study processing details: Estimates of nucleated cell counts were drawn from the amplification of reference gene primers. Profiling relied on immunoSEQ multiplex PCR, and the TCRdb table lists in-frame clones only, not all of them. That table is the source of V, J and clone size, and D and trimming were worked out from the DNA. The sample records roughly 230,000 clones, roughly 87% being singletons. The rearrangement uses TRBV5-4 and TRBJ2-5, with D tentatively TRBD2 (7 bases). This TCR was sampled from a middle-aged woman who had recovered from COVID-19. The specimen sequenced was peripheral blood. The CDR3 DNA follows: TGTGCCAGCAGCCCCCTCTCGTCGGGGGGCGAGACCCAGTACTTC. This codes for CASSPLSSGGETQYF.